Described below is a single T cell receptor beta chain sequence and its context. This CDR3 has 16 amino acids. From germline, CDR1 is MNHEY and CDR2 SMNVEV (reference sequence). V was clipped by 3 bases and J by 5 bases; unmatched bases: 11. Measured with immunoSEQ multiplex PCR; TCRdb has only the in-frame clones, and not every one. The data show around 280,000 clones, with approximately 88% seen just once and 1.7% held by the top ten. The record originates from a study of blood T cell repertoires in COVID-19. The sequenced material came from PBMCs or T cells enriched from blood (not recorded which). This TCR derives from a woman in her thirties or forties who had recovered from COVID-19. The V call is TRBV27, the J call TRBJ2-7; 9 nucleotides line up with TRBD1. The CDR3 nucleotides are TGTGCCAGCAGTTTCCAAACACGGACAGGGGCCCACGAGCAGTACTTC. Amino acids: CASSFQTRTGAHEQYF.